This note documents a single T cell receptor (beta chain) sequence. Antigen: not known. Every one of the donors was a Caucasian adult that lived in Nashville, Tennessee. This record belongs to a study of shared clonotypes between healthy human individuals. General study findings and limits: Only blood was sampled, and tissue TCR repertoires likely differ from blood ones.

Germline CDR1 is SNHLY and CDR2 is FYNNEI. Trimming left V 0 bases short and J 10 bases short, with 7 bases between. The CDR3 consists of 11 residues. Evenly divided among several immunoSEQ plates was the genomic DNA of each subset. Clones were sequenced by immunoSEQ multiplex PCR, and TCRdb holds only the in-frame ones, with some missing. This table has 450,000 to 500,000 clones, more than 65% appearing once. Material for sequencing was PBMCs. The genes are TRBV2 and TRBJ2-7, with no clear D. The clonotype comes from a woman in her thirties or forties in good health. Some clones in this sample may be carry-over from other donors' samples. The CDR3 DNA follows: TGTGCCAGCAGTGAAGCACATCCTCAGTACTTC. As protein: CASSEAHPQYF.